This T cell receptor (beta chain) was sequenced during a study of long-term antiretroviral therapy in people with HIV. Background on the study: The 2015 immediate-ART recommendation was preceded by the earliest samples by about a decade. Study-level findings and limits: Across all time points, the repertoire was dominated by clones that expanded before ART.

CDR1 is ENHRY, CDR2 SYGVKD, per germline. Deletions cut 3 bases from V and 2 bases from J, with 16 bases between. CDR3 size: 16 residues. The run of the v3.0 immunoSEQ assay was at survey level. Clones were read by immunoSEQ multiplex PCR, and TCRdb kept only the in-frame ones, dropping some. The table includes about 22,000 clones, 86% detected once. A note on this clone: Its antigen remains unidentified.

One or more pre-ART and two or more post-ART PBMC samples were available from each donor. Samples held 1-10 million cryopreserved PBMC before DNA extraction. The chain links TRBV10-3 to TRBJ1-2, with D possibly matching TRBD1 (5 bases). The receptor's source is a woman aged 25 to 45 with HIV. Sequenced here: unsorted PBMCs, sampled 1.8 years before starting antiretroviral therapy. The CDR3 DNA is TGTGCCATCAGTGATCGCGTCCCGACAGTCAACTATGGCTACACCTTC. This codes for CAISDRVPTVNYGYTF.